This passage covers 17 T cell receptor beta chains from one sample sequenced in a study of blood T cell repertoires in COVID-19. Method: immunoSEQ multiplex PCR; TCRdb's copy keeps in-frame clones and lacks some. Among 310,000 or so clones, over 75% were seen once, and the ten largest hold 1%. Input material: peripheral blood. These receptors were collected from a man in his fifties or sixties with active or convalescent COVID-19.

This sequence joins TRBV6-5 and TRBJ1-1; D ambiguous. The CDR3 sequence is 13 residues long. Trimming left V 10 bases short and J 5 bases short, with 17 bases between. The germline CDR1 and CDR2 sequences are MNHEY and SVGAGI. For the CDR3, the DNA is TGTGCCACAACCAGCAGGTCGGGAACTGAAGCTTTCTTT. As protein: CATTSRSGTEAFF.

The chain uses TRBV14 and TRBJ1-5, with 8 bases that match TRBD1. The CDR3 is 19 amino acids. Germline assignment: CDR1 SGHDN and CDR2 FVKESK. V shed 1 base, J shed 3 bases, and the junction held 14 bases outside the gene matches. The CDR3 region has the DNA TGTGCCAGCAGCCAAGCGGTATTTGCAGGGGGCCATAACAATCAGCCCCAGCATTTT. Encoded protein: CASSQAVFAGGHNNQPQHF.

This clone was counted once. The CDR3 DNA reads as TGTGCCAGCAGTTCGCCGACAGGCTTGAACACTGAAGCTTTCTTT. It is translated as CASSSPTGLNTEAFF. The chain carries TRBV2 and TRBJ1-1; possibly TRBD1 for D (6 bases). Germline V gene lookup returns CDR1 SNHLY and CDR2 FYNNEI. The CDR3 has 15 amino acids. The V end was cut by 5 bases, the J end by 0 bases, with 13 bases between.

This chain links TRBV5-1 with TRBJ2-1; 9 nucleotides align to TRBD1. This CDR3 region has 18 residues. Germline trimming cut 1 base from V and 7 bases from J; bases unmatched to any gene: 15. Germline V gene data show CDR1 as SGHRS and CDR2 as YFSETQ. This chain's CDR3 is CASSLPSQLDRGHNEQFF. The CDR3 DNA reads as TGCGCCAGCAGCTTGCCATCTCAGTTGGACAGGGGTCATAATGAGCAGTTCTTC.

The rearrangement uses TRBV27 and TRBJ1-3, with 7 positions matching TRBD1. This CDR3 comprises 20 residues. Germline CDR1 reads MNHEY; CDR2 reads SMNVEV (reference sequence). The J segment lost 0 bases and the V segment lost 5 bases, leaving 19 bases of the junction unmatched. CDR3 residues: CASSPQGQKPISRSGNTIYF. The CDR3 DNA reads TGTGCCAGCAGTCCCCAGGGACAGAAACCTATCTCCCGCTCTGGAAACACCATATATTTT.

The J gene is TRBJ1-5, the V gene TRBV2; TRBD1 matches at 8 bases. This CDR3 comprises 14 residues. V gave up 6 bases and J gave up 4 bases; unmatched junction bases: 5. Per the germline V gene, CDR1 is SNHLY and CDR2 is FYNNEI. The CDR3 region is CASRGQGPNQPQHF. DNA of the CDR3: TGTGCCAGCAGAGGACAGGGTCCGAATCAGCCCCAGCATTTT.

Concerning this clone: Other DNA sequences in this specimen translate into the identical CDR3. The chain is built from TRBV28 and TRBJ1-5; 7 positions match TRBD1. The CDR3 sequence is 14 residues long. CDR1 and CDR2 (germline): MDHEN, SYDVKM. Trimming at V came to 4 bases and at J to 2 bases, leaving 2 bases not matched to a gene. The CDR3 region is CASSYGQGNQPQHF. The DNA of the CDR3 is TGTGCCAGCAGTTACGGACAGGGCAATCAGCCCCAGCATTTT.

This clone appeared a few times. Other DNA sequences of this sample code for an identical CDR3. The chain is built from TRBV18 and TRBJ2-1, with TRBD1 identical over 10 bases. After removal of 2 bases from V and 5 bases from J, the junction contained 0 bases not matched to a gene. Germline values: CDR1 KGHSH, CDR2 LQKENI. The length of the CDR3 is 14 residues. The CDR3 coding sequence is TGTGCCAGCTCACCAGGGACAGGGGACAATGAGCAGTTCTTC. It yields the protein CASSPGTGDNEQFF.

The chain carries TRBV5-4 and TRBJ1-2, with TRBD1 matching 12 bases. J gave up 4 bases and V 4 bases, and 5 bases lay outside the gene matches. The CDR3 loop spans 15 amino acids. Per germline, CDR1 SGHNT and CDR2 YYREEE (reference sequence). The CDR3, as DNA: TGTGCCAGCAGCATGGGACAGGGGGCTTCCTATGGCTACACCTTC. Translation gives CASSMGQGASYGYTF.

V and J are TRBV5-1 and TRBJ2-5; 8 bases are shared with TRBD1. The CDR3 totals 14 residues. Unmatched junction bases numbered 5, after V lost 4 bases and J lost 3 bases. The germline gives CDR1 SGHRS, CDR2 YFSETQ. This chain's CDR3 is CASSIGQGKETQYF. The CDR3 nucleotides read TGCGCCAGCAGCATCGGACAGGGTAAAGAGACCCAGTACTTC.

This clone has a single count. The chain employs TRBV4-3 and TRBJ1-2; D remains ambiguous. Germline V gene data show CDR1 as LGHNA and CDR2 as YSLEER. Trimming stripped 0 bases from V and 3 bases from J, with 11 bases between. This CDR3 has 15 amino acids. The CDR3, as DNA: TGCGCCAGCAGCCAAGACCCGCAGTTGGACTATGGCTACACCTTC. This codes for CASSQDPQLDYGYTF.

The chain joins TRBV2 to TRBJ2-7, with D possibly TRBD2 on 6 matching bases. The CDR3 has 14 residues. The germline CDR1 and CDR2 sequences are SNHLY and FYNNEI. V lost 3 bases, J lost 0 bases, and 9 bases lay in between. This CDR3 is CASSEAGFSYEQYF. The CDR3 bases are TGTGCCAGCAGTGAGGCGGGGTTCTCCTACGAGCAGTACTTC.

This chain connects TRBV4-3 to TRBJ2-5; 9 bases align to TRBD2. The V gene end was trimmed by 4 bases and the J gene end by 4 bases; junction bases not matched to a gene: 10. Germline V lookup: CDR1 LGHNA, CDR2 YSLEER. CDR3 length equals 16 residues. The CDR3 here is CASSPLGGGAAETQYF. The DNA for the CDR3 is TGCGCCAGCAGCCCCCTTGGCGGGGGGGCTGCAGAGACCCAGTACTTC.

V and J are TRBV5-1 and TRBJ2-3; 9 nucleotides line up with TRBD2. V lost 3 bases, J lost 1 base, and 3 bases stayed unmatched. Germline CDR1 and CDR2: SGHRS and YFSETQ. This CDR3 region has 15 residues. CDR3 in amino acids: CASSSRGGGTDTQYF. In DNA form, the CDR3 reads TGCGCCAGCAGCTCGCGGGGGGGCGGCACAGATACGCAGTATTTT.

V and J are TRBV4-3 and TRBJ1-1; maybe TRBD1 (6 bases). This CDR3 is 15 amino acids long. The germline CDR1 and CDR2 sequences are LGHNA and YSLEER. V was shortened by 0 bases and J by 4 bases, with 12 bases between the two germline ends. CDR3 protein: CASSQEPRGGTEAFF. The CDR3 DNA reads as TGCGCCAGCAGCCAAGAGCCGAGGGGGGGCACTGAAGCTTTCTTT.

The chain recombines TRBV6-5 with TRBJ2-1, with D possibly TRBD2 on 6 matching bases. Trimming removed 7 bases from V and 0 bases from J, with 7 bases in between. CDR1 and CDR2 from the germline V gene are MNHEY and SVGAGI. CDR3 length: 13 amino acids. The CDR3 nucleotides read TGTGCCAGCATGGAGGGCTCCTACAATGAGCAGTTCTTC. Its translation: CASMEGSYNEQFF.

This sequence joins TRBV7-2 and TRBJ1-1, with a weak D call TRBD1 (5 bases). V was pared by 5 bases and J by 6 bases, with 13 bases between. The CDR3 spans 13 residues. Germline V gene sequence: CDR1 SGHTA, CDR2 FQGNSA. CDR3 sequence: CASSLQWDSEAFF. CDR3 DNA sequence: TGTGCCAGCAGCCTACAATGGGACTCTGAAGCTTTCTTT.